The 17 T cell receptor beta chains below all came from one sample that was sequenced in a study of CD8+ T cells in alopecia areata. cDNA prepared by RNA extraction and subsequent reverse transcription served as the template for sequencing. Clones were read by immunoSEQ multiplex PCR, and TCRdb kept only the in-frame ones, dropping some. The sample lists about 150,000 clones, about three fifths seen once, with 4.8% in the top ten. Source material: CD4+ T cells sorted from blood. The receptor set was obtained from a human donor in good health.

Only one count was recorded for this clone. V and J are TRBV15 and TRBJ1-4, with D hard to call. The CDR3 covers 14 residues. CDR1 is LNHNV and CDR2 is YYDKDF in the germline V gene (reference sequence). Trimming took 1 base from V and 3 from J, leaving 6 bases between them. For the CDR3, the DNA is TGTGCCACCAGCAGAGGAGGACCTAATGAAAAACTGTTTTTT. This sequence encodes CATSRGGPNEKLFF.

The chain carries TRBV5-1 and TRBJ2-1; 9 bases map to TRBD1. V lost 1 base, J lost 8 bases, and 10 bases stayed unmatched. The CDR3 contains 16 residues. The germline V gene has CDR1 SGHRS and CDR2 YFSETQ. The DNA of the CDR3 is TGCGCCAGCAGCTTGTTAACGGGACAGGGTATTTATGAGCAGTTCTTC. Translation gives CASSLLTGQGIYEQFF.

This clone showed up just a few times. V usage is TRBV6-5 and J usage is TRBJ1-2; D might be TRBD1 (5 bases). The CDR3 contains 14 residues. CDR1 and CDR2 (germline): MNHEY, SVGAGI. V lost 7 bases and J lost 5, with 17 bases in between. CDR3: CASTTAGGLYGYTF. The CDR3 nucleotides are TGTGCCAGCACCACGGCCGGGGGACTTTATGGCTACACCTTC.

This clone was seen only a few times. The CDR3 sequence: CASSVGLYSGNTIYF. CDR3 sequence (DNA): TGTGCCAGCAGCGTAGGGTTATACTCTGGAAACACCATATATTTT. V gene TRBV9 combines with J gene TRBJ1-3, with D hard to call. Trimming took off 0 bases at V and 0 bases at J, with 7 bases between the two ends. This CDR3 has 15 residues. From germline, CDR1 is SGDLS and CDR2 YYNGEE. The complete variable domain, with remaining parts taken from reference TRBV9 and TRBJ1-3, reads DSGVTQTPKHLITATGQRVTLRCSPRSGDLSVYWYQQSLDQGLQFLIQYYNGEERAKGNILERFSAQQFPDLHSELNLSSLELGDSALYFCASSVGLYSGNTIYFGEGSWLTVV.

This clone has a single count. The CDR3 DNA reads as TGCGCCAGCAGCTTAAACCGGGACGATGGCTACACCTTC. This encodes CASSLNRDDGYTF. J is TRBJ1-2 and V is TRBV5-1, with a possible D match to TRBD1 (5 bases). Germline V gene lookup returns CDR1 SGHRS and CDR2 YFSETQ. The V and J ends lost 2 bases and 6 bases respectively, with 11 bases between them. The CDR3 contains 13 residues.

CDR3 residues: CASNPLGGTDTQYF. The CDR3 nucleotides are TGTGCCAGCAACCCACTGGGCGGGACAGATACGCAGTATTTT. The chain combines TRBV7-9 with TRBJ2-3; tentatively, D is TRBD2 (5 bases). The germline V and J ends were trimmed by 7 bases and 3 bases, with 14 bases remaining between them. This CDR3 contains 14 residues. From germline, CDR1 is SEHNR and CDR2 FQNEAQ (reference sequence).

This rearrangement joins TRBV2 to TRBJ1-2; D is uncertain. V lost 4 bases, J lost 4 bases, and 10 bases lay in between. CDR1 and CDR2 (germline): SNHLY, FYNNEI. The CDR3 loop spans 13 amino acids. The CDR3 loop reads CASSAGPSYGYTF. For the CDR3, the DNA is TGTGCCAGCAGTGCCGGGCCGAGCTATGGCTACACCTTC.

This clone was observed a handful of times. This rearrangement joins TRBV5-6 to TRBJ1-1; D is uncertain. The CDR3 consists of 15 residues. CDR1 is SGHDT and CDR2 is YYEEEE in the germline V gene. Trimming left V 4 bases short and J 0 bases short, with 13 bases between. The CDR3 region has the DNA TGTGCCAGCAGCCCTACCGGACGGGTGAACACTGAAGCTTTCTTT. This codes for CASSPTGRVNTEAFF.

The chain is built from TRBV15 and TRBJ2-1; a possible D gene is TRBD2 (6 bases). The CDR3 length is 14 residues. Trimming pared 3 bases from V and 9 bases from J, leaving 15 bases between. CDR1 LNHNV and CDR2 YYDKDF come from the germline V gene (reference sequence). CDR3 nucleotide sequence: TGTGCCACCAGCAGTGGGAGAACCGGGAGTGAGCAGTTCTTC. Translated: CATSSGRTGSEQFF.

J is TRBJ1-4 and V is TRBV15, with 11 bases lining up with TRBD1. V shed 0 bases and J 5 bases; nucleotides not matched to a gene: 2. The CDR3 is made up of 16 amino acids. CDR1 and CDR2 from the germline V gene are LNHNV and YYDKDF (reference sequence). The CDR3 spells CATSRERDRGNEKLFF. The CDR3 coding sequence is TGTGCCACCAGCAGAGAGAGGGACAGGGGGAATGAAAAACTGTTTTTT.

The V call is TRBV5-1, the J call TRBJ2-3, with a tentative D call TRBD2 (7 bases). V was cut by 1 base and J by 5 bases, with 14 bases left in between. CDR1 is SGHRS, CDR2 YFSETQ, per germline. This CDR3 contains 15 residues. The DNA for the CDR3 is TGCGCCAGCAGCTTGCGGGCGGGGGCCGGAGATACGCAGTATTTT. Protein product: CASSLRAGAGDTQYF.

V and J are TRBV19 and TRBJ1-5; possible D gene TRBD1, 5 bases. CDR3 length: 14 residues. Trimming cost V 7 bases and J 2 bases, with 12 bases left between them. The V gene's germline CDR1 is LNHDA and CDR2 SQIVND (reference sequence). This CDR3 reads CASNYLGGNQPQHF. In DNA form, the CDR3 reads TGTGCCAGTAATTATCTGGGGGGCAATCAGCCCCAGCATTTT.

The sample holds a few counts of this clone. CDR3 protein: CSDRGEYGYTF. The CDR3 nucleotides read TGCAGCGACAGGGGGGAGTATGGCTACACCTTC. The chain combines TRBV29-1 with TRBJ1-2, with 8 bases that match TRBD1. Germline V gene lookup returns CDR1 SQVTM and CDR2 ANQGSEA. The CDR3 is 11 residues long. V was clipped by 7 bases and J by 5 bases; unmatched bases: 3.

The genes are TRBV7-9 and TRBJ1-1; D unresolved. The CDR3 spans 12 residues. Trimming pared 5 bases from V and 7 bases from J, leaving 11 bases between. Germline-derived CDR1 and CDR2 are SEHNR and FQNEAQ (reference sequence). CDR3 loop: CASSPVRIEAFF. As DNA, the CDR3 is TGTGCCAGCAGCCCGGTGAGGATTGAAGCTTTCTTT.

This clone has only one observation. Other nucleotide sequences in the sample specify the same CDR3. The CDR3, as DNA: TGTGCCAGCAGTTTTAAAGAGACCCAGTACTTC. This encodes CASSFKETQYF. The J gene is TRBJ2-5, the V gene TRBV7-9; D is unclear. The germline gives CDR1 SEHNR, CDR2 FQNEAQ (reference sequence). Trimming stripped 6 bases from V and 3 bases from J, with 5 bases between. There are 11 residues in the CDR3.

This clone was seen only a few times. This rearrangement joins TRBV9 to TRBJ2-5; the D gene is possibly TRBD2 (6 bases). Germline assignment: CDR1 SGDLS and CDR2 YYNGEE. The V gene lost 3 bases and the J gene lost 5 bases, with 14 bases spanning the gap. This CDR3 contains 14 residues. The CDR3 is CASSGLHGGETQYF. As DNA, the CDR3 is TGTGCCAGCAGCGGACTCCATGGGGGGGAGACCCAGTACTTC.

The chain employs TRBV7-9 and TRBJ2-1; 11 nucleotides line up with TRBD2. The CDR3 sequence is 16 residues long. Looked up from germline, CDR1 is SEHNR and CDR2 is FQNEAQ (reference sequence). The trim removed 2 bases at V and 5 bases at J, leaving 5 bases unmatched. The CDR3 bases are TGTGCCAGCAGCTTAATAGCGGGAGGGCCCCACAATGAGCAGTTCTTC. Translating gives CASSLIAGGPHNEQFF. Full variable domain (missing parts from reference TRBV7-9 and TRBJ2-1): DTGVSQNPRHKITKRGQNVTFRCDPISEHNRLYWYRQTLGQGPEFLTYFQNEAQLEKSRLLSDRFSAERPKGSFSTLEIQRTEQGDSAMYLCASSLIAGGPHNEQFFGPGTRLTVL.